These 20 T cell receptor beta chains were all obtained from the same sample, sequenced in a study of blood T cells in healthy people across ages. The second PCR ran about 6 to 11 cycles with a sample-barcoded 5' primer and J-beta primers. TCRdb recomputed calls from the 5' RACE reads with MiXCR, one row per CDR3 protein. The sample holds about 1.4 million distinct CDR3 sequences, 55% to 75% seen once. The sample comprised blood. These TCRs come from a man between 18 and 29 years old in good health.

This clonotype was found a few times. The V and J genes are TRBV3-1 and TRBJ2-7; D ambiguous. The germline CDR1 and CDR2 sequences are LGHDT and YNNKEL (reference sequence). Trimming took 1 base from V and 3 from J, leaving 13 bases between them. The CDR3 sequence is 15 residues long. The CDR3 DNA follows: TGTGCCAGCAGCCAAGGGAGACAACTTAGCTACGAGCAGTACTTC. It is translated as CASSQGRQLSYEQYF.

The chain links TRBV7-9 to TRBJ1-4; no firm D call. CDR3 length: 16 amino acids. CDR1 is SEHNR, CDR2 FQNEAQ, per germline (reference sequence). The ends were cut back, 1 base at V and 8 bases at J, with 17 bases in the middle. The CDR3 protein is CASSLGAGVPGEKLFF. The DNA of the CDR3 is TGTGCCAGCAGCTTAGGGGCGGGAGTGCCGGGCGAAAAACTGTTTTTT.

This clonotype turned up a few times. The chain is built from TRBV29-1 and TRBJ2-7; 9 positions agree with TRBD1. The CDR3 totals 14 residues. Germline trimming cut 5 bases from V and 1 base from J; bases unmatched to any gene: 6. Germline V gene lookup returns CDR1 SQVTM and CDR2 ANQGSEA. The CDR3 coding sequence is TGCAGCGTTAAAACCGGGACAGGGTCCTACGAGCAGTACTTC. Its protein product is CSVKTGTGSYEQYF.

The genes are TRBV30 and TRBJ2-5; D is undetermined. V was pared by 3 bases and J by 9 bases, with 11 bases between. CDR3 size: 11 residues. Germline V gives CDR1 GTSNPN, CDR2 SVGIG (reference sequence). The CDR3 region has the DNA TGTGCCTGGAGGGCGAGGCATGCCCAGTACTTC. Encoded protein: CAWRARHAQYF.

The V call is TRBV5-1, the J call TRBJ2-5; D unclear. The CDR3 covers 16 residues. Between the trimmed V and J ends, which lost 0 bases and 4 bases, there was a span of 16 bases. Germline V gene lookup returns CDR1 SGHRS and CDR2 YFSETQ. CDR3 region: CASSLDRTGLRETQYF. The DNA for the CDR3 is TGCGCCAGCAGCTTGGACCGGACCGGGCTCCGAGAGACCCAGTACTTC.

V and J are TRBV28 and TRBJ2-5, with TRBD1 matching 9 bases. CDR3 length: 16 residues. Germline V gives CDR1 MDHEN, CDR2 SYDVKM. The V and J ends lost 5 bases and 4 bases, in that order; junction bases with no gene match: 11. CDR3 sequence (DNA): TGTGCCAGCAGTCCTCCCCGGACAGGGGTTAGAGAGACCCAGTACTTC. Amino acid sequence: CASSPPRTGVRETQYF.

This chain connects TRBV28 to TRBJ1-2; 12 bases are a match to TRBD1. J lost 3 bases, V lost 6 bases, and 8 bases had no gene match. The V gene's germline CDR1 is MDHEN and CDR2 SYDVKM. The CDR3 is 16 amino acids. The CDR3 loop is CASSTSGTGGDYGYTF. The CDR3 region has the DNA TGTGCCAGCAGCACCTCCGGGACAGGGGGCGACTATGGCTACACCTTC.

CDR3 protein: CASSLVGAGRTEAFF. CDR3 DNA sequence: TGTGCCAGCAGCCTTGTTGGGGCTGGACGGACTGAAGCTTTCTTT. The J gene is TRBJ1-1, the V gene TRBV27; tentatively, D is TRBD1 (5 bases). CDR1 and CDR2 from the germline V gene are MNHEY and SMNVEV (reference sequence). With 6 bases removed from V and 5 bases from J, the gap between germline ends came to 19 bases. This CDR3 contains 15 residues.

The rearrangement uses TRBV4-3 and TRBJ2-5, with 8 bases matching TRBD2. CDR1 and CDR2 (germline): LGHNA, YSLEER. The V and J ends lost 1 base and 2 bases, in that order; junction bases with no gene match: 9. This CDR3 comprises 17 residues. This CDR3 is CASSQVLSGGQQETQYF. DNA of the CDR3: TGCGCCAGCAGCCAAGTTCTGAGCGGGGGCCAACAAGAGACCCAGTACTTC.

The rearrangement uses TRBV7-8 and TRBJ2-1; TRBD2 aligns across 12 bases. There are 15 residues in the CDR3. Germline V CDR1 and CDR2: SGHVS, FQNEAQ. With V trimmed by 7 bases and J by 3 bases, 4 bases remained unmatched. This CDR3 is CASKGLAGLYNEQFF. The CDR3 DNA is TGTGCCAGCAAGGGACTAGCGGGCCTCTACAATGAGCAGTTCTTC.

This sequence joins TRBV3-1 and TRBJ2-1; 9 bases are shared with TRBD2. Germline trimming cut 1 base from V and 5 bases from J; bases unmatched to any gene: 21. The germline gives CDR1 LGHDT, CDR2 YNNKEL (reference sequence). The CDR3 is made up of 21 amino acids. The CDR3 DNA follows: TGTGCCAGCAGCCAAGCGGGTGGGTCAGGGCTAGCGGGGACAAAGAACAATGAGCAGTTCTTC. Its translation: CASSQAGGSGLAGTKNNEQFF.

This sequence joins TRBV20-1 and TRBJ2-1; TRBD2 aligns across 8 bases. Germline V gene sequence: CDR1 DFQATT, CDR2 SNEGSKA (reference sequence). The CDR3 length is 15 residues. Losses at the gene ends were 5 bases for V and 1 base for J; bases not matched to a gene: 7. DNA of the CDR3: TGCAGTGCTTATTTGGGGACTAGATCCTACAATGAGCAGTTCTTC. Protein product: CSAYLGTRSYNEQFF.

This chain links TRBV27 with TRBJ1-2; D remains unclear. Looked up from germline, CDR1 is MNHEY and CDR2 is SMNVEV (reference sequence). V dropped 3 bases and J dropped 8 bases, with 16 bases sitting between them. The CDR3 totals 14 residues. The CDR3 sequence: CASSFHGLAMGYTF. The DNA for the CDR3 is TGTGCCAGCAGTTTTCACGGACTGGCCATGGGCTACACCTTC.

V gene TRBV3-1 combines with J gene TRBJ2-1, with D unclear. Deletions cut 1 base from V and 4 bases from J, with 14 bases between. CDR1 and CDR2 from the germline V gene are LGHDT and YNNKEL (reference sequence). The CDR3 has 16 residues. The DNA of the CDR3 is TGTGCCAGCAGCCAAGCCGGCAGACAAATTTACAATGAGCAGTTCTTC. Encoded protein: CASSQAGRQIYNEQFF.

The count of this clonotype is one. A read error may account for a junction end that differs from germline. The chain is built from TRBV12-5 and TRBJ2-1; weak D call: TRBD2 (5 bases). From germline, CDR1 is LGHNT and CDR2 FRNRAP. The CDR3 runs to 11 residues. CDR3 in amino acids: CTSGLGWEQFF. DNA for the CDR3: TGTACTAGTGGTTTAGGTTGGGAGCAGTTCTTC.

The chain uses TRBV6-6 and TRBJ2-3, with TRBD1 as a possible D gene (6 bases). Germline loops: CDR1 MNHNY, CDR2 SVGAGI (reference sequence). The CDR3 sequence is 15 residues long. Deletions cut 5 bases from V and 0 bases from J, with 12 bases between. CDR3 DNA: TGTGCCAGCAGTGCAAACAGGGCCAGCACAGATACGCAGTATTTT. Translated: CASSANRASTDTQYF.

This rearrangement joins TRBV14 to TRBJ1-5; the D is unclear. Trimming shortened V by 3 bases and J by 7 bases, and 7 bases separated the two germline ends. This CDR3 has 12 residues. The germline V gene has CDR1 SGHDN and CDR2 FVKESK. CDR3 region: CASSQGMQPQHF. In DNA, the CDR3 is TGTGCCAGCAGCCAGGGAATGCAGCCCCAGCATTTT.

J is TRBJ2-7 and V is TRBV6-5; D tentatively fits TRBD1 or TRBD2 (5 bases each). Germline V gives CDR1 MNHEY, CDR2 SVGAGI. V dropped 2 bases and J dropped 1 base, with 9 bases sitting between them. The CDR3 runs to 14 residues. The CDR3 spells CASSYEGNSYEQYF. In nucleotides, the CDR3 is TGTGCCAGCAGTTACGAGGGGAATTCCTACGAGCAGTACTTC.

The DNA for the CDR3 is TGCGCCAGCAATACCGGACAGGCCCCACTCTCTGGGGCCAACGTCCTGACTTTC. Amino acid sequence: CASNTGQAPLSGANVLTF. V usage is TRBV5-1 and J usage is TRBJ2-6, with 7 bases matching TRBD1. Trimming cost V 6 bases and J 0 bases; bases outside gene matches: 12. From germline, CDR1 is SGHRS and CDR2 YFSETQ. The CDR3 runs to 18 residues.

The rearrangement joins TRBV29-1 to TRBJ1-4; 9 bases fit TRBD1. Germline V gives CDR1 SQVTM, CDR2 ANQGSEA. With 3 bases clipped from V and 6 bases from J, the junction kept 2 bases outside the gene matches. CDR3 length: 13 residues. DNA for the CDR3: TGCAGCGTTGAGACAGGGGGGGATGAAAAACTGTTTTTT. Its protein is CSVETGGDEKLFF.